Listed here are 19 T cell receptor beta chains from one sample, sequenced in a study of OX40 agonist ivuxolimab in advanced cancers. Produced via immunoSEQ multiplex PCR; TCRdb's table is partial and in-frame only. The sample lists some 84,000 clones, approximately 92% seen once, with less than 10% in the top ten. The sequenced sample was CD4+ or CD8+ T cells sorted from blood, obtained in a trial of the OX40 agonist ivuxolimab. The receptors stem from an adult with an advanced solid tumor such as melanoma, head and neck, liver or kidney cancer.

The V call is TRBV9, the J call TRBJ2-7; 8 bases align to TRBD1. CDR1 and CDR2 from the germline V gene are SGDLS and YYNGEE. V trimming: 4 bases; J trimming: 7 bases; junction bases outside the gene matches: 7. This CDR3 spans 13 amino acids. The CDR3 sequence: CASSWGQAREQYF. The CDR3 DNA sequence: TGTGCCAGCAGCTGGGGACAGGCAAGAGAGCAGTACTTC.

The genes are TRBV11-2 and TRBJ1-2, with 7 positions matching TRBD1. This CDR3 is built from 15 residues. The germline V gene has CDR1 SGHAT and CDR2 FQNNGV. V lost 5 bases to trimming and J lost 3 bases; unmatched junction nucleotides: 9. The CDR3 DNA is TGTGCCAGCAGCACCTGGACAGGTGGCGACTATGGCTACACCTTC. It is translated as CASSTWTGGDYGYTF.

The chain recombines TRBV6-5 with TRBJ2-7; D possibly corresponds to TRBD1 (6 bases). Germline loops: CDR1 MNHEY, CDR2 SVGAGI. CDR3 length: 14 amino acids. V was cut by 2 bases and J by 5 bases, with 13 bases left in between. This CDR3 is CASSYVGAANEQYF. The CDR3 region has the DNA TGTGCCAGCAGTTACGTGGGGGCCGCTAACGAGCAGTACTTC.

The gene calls are TRBV6-4 and TRBJ2-3, with TRBD2 identical over 10 bases. Germline V gene lookup returns CDR1 MRHNA and CDR2 SNTAGT. This CDR3 comprises 17 residues. Trimming took 3 bases from V and 8 from J; bases not matched to a gene: 14. The CDR3 nucleotides read TGTGCCAGCAGTGAATTGTCGTCCAGCGGGGGGGCTGGTACGCAGTATTTT. Translated, it gives CASSELSSSGGAGTQYF.

V usage is TRBV4-2 and J usage is TRBJ2-1, with 7 positions matching TRBD2. This CDR3 is built from 16 residues. Germline values: CDR1 LGHNA, CDR2 YNFKEQ. V lost 0 bases to trimming and J lost 2 bases; unmatched junction nucleotides: 4. The DNA of the CDR3 is TGTGCCAGCAGCCAAGATCTTGGGGGGGCCTACAATGAGCAGTTCTTC. Residues: CASSQDLGGAYNEQFF.

CDR3 loop: CASSQMMTVGRTEAFF. The CDR3 coding sequence is TGCGCCAGCAGCCAAATGATGACAGTAGGTAGGACTGAAGCTTTCTTT. The V call is TRBV4-1, the J call TRBJ1-1, with a tentative D call TRBD1 (5 bases). There are 16 residues in the CDR3. Deletions cut 2 bases from V and 5 bases from J, with 18 bases between. Germline CDR1 and CDR2: MGHRA and YSYEKL.

V and J are TRBV19 and TRBJ1-2; weak D call: TRBD1 (5 bases). V dropped 2 bases and J dropped 2 bases, with 9 bases sitting between them. This CDR3 has 14 amino acids. Per the germline V gene, CDR1 is LNHDA and CDR2 is SQIVND (reference sequence). The CDR3 coding sequence is TGTGCCAGTAGTATACAGGGAGGAAACTATGGCTACACCTTC. Protein: CASSIQGGNYGYTF.

This clone occurred many times. The chain recombines TRBV7-9 with TRBJ1-1; 8 nucleotides line up with TRBD1. V lost 5 bases to trimming and J lost 1 base; unmatched junction nucleotides: 6. Germline assignment: CDR1 SEHNR and CDR2 FQNEAQ (reference sequence). The CDR3 is made up of 15 amino acids. CDR3 residues: CASSHPGTGNTEAFF. DNA for the CDR3: TGTGCCAGCAGCCACCCCGGGACAGGGAACACTGAAGCTTTCTTT.

This chain uses TRBV29-1 with TRBJ1-5; 8 nucleotides agree with TRBD1. The CDR3 covers 13 residues. With 7 bases clipped from V and 4 bases from J, the junction kept 6 bases outside the gene matches. The germline V gene encodes CDR1 SQVTM and CDR2 ANQGSEA. CDR3 nucleotide sequence: TGCAGCGCGCAGGGGGCAAGGAATCAGCCCCAGCATTTT. It codes for CSAQGARNQPQHF.

In DNA, the CDR3 is TGCAGCGTTGAATCGCTTCCGGGAGCCGGGGAGCTGTTTTTT. Residues: CSVESLPGAGELFF. The rearrangement joins TRBV29-1 to TRBJ2-2, with D tentatively TRBD2 (6 bases). Trimming left V 2 bases short and J 6 bases short, with 13 bases between. The CDR3 loop spans 14 amino acids. The germline V gene encodes CDR1 SQVTM and CDR2 ANQGSEA.

The chain carries TRBV7-6 and TRBJ2-5; D unclear. CDR3 length equals 16 residues. CDR1 and CDR2 from the germline V gene are SGHVS and FNYEAQ. Between the trimmed V and J ends, which lost 2 bases and 5 bases, there was a span of 18 bases. The CDR3 sequence is CASSLKLDGVRETQYF. The CDR3 DNA sequence: TGTGCCAGCAGCTTAAAACTGGATGGCGTAAGGGAGACCCAGTACTTC. The full variable domain, completed using reference TRBV7-6 and TRBJ2-5, is GAGVSQSPRYKVTKRGQDVALRCDPISGHVSLYWYRQALGQGPEFLTYFNYEAQQDKSGLPNDRFSAERPEGSISTLTIQRTEQRDSAMYRCASSLKLDGVRETQYFGPGTRLLVL.

The chain recombines TRBV19 with TRBJ1-4, with 9 bases aligning to TRBD1. Germline-derived CDR1 and CDR2 are LNHDA and SQIVND (reference sequence). J lost 5 bases, V lost 6 bases, and 16 bases had no gene match. The CDR3 loop spans 18 amino acids. This CDR3 is CASSLGGQGFGRNEKLFF. DNA of the CDR3: TGTGCCAGTAGCCTTGGGGGACAGGGCTTTGGACGGAATGAAAAACTGTTTTTT.

The chain is built from TRBV6-5 and TRBJ1-1; TRBD1 agrees at 11 bases. CDR3 length: 15 amino acids. With 0 bases clipped from V and 7 bases from J, the junction kept 4 bases outside the gene matches. Per germline, CDR1 MNHEY and CDR2 SVGAGI. In DNA form, the CDR3 reads TGTGCCAGCAGTTACTCCCGGACAGGGGGCCTTGAAGCTTTCTTT. Its protein product is CASSYSRTGGLEAFF.

This chain uses TRBV7-9 with TRBJ2-5; TRBD2 might be the D (5 bases). Germline loops: CDR1 SEHNR, CDR2 FQNEAQ (reference sequence). The CDR3 totals 15 residues. V gave up 5 bases and J gave up 3 bases, with 16 bases separating them. The CDR3 spells CASSPRSGMEETQYF. In DNA form, the CDR3 reads TGTGCCAGCAGCCCAAGGTCCGGGATGGAAGAGACCCAGTACTTC.

The chain combines TRBV9 with TRBJ1-3, with D perhaps matching TRBD1 (6 bases). CDR3 size: 15 residues. Trimming left V 0 bases short and J 0 bases short, with 7 bases between. Germline V gene data show CDR1 as SGDLS and CDR2 as YYNGEE. The CDR3 loop is CASSVGTDSGNTIYF. The CDR3 DNA follows: TGTGCCAGCAGCGTAGGGACAGACTCTGGAAACACCATATATTTT.

This chain joins TRBV25-1 and TRBJ2-5; D unresolved. Germline loops: CDR1 MGHDK, CDR2 SYGVNS. The CDR3 sequence is 12 residues long. Trimming stripped 3 bases from V and 5 bases from J, with 7 bases between. CDR3 amino acids: CASSEVGETQYF. The CDR3 nucleotides are TGTGCCAGCAGTGAGGTGGGGGAGACCCAGTACTTC.

This sequence joins TRBV7-8 and TRBJ2-7, with D perhaps TRBD1 (6 bases). V was clipped by 5 bases and J by 3 bases, with 14 bases between them. CDR1 is SGHVS, CDR2 FQNEAQ, per germline. The CDR3 is made up of 14 amino acids. CDR3 region: CASSLAGTIYEQYF. The DNA for the CDR3 is TGTGCCAGCAGCCTCGCCGGGACAATCTACGAGCAGTACTTC.

J is TRBJ2-7 and V is TRBV29-1; tentative D call: TRBD1 (6 bases). The CDR3 is 12 amino acids. CDR1 SQVTM and CDR2 ANQGSEA come from the germline V gene. Trimming took off 4 bases at V and 5 bases at J, with 12 bases between the two ends. The CDR3 coding sequence is TGCAGCGTTGCCAGGGGATTCAACGAGCAGTACTTC. Translation: CSVARGFNEQYF.

The gene calls are TRBV7-6 and TRBJ2-1, with a weak D call TRBD2 (6 bases). The CDR3 sequence is 17 residues long. The V end was cut by 1 base, the J end by 4 bases, with 17 bases between. CDR1 SGHVS and CDR2 FNYEAQ come from the germline V gene. The CDR3 DNA follows: TGTGCCAGCAGCTTAGTTTTCGGGGGAGAGTCTTACAATGAGCAGTTCTTC. Translating gives CASSLVFGGESYNEQFF. Together with reference TRBV7-6 and TRBJ2-1, the CDR3 gives the full variable domain: GAGVSQSPRYKVTKRGQDVALRCDPISGHVSLYWYRQALGQGPEFLTYFNYEAQQDKSGLPNDRFSAERPEGSISTLTIQRTEQRDSAMYRCASSLVFGGESYNEQFFGPGTRLTVL.